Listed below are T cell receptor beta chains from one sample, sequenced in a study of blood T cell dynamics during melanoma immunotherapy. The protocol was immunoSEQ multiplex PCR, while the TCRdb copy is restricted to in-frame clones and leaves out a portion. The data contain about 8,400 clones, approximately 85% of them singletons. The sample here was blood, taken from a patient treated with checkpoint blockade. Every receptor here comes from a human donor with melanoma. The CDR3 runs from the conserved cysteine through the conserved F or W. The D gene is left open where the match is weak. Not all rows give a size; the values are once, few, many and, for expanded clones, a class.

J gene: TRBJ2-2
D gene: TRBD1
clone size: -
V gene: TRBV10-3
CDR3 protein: CAINAGTGSWTGELFF
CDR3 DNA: TGTGCCATCAACGCGGGGACAGGGTCTTGGACCGGGGAGCTGTTTTTT

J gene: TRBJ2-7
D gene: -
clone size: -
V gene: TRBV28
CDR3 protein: CATNGGSRVSEQYF
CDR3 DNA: TGTGCCACCAATGGAGGGAGCCGGGTGAGCGAGCAGTACTTC

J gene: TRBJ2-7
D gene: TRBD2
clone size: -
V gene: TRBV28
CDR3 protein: CASINTRAGAYEQYF
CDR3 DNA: TGTGCCAGCATCAACACCCGGGCGGGAGCCTACGAGCAGTACTTC

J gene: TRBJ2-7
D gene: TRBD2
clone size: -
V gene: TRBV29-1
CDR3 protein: CSSASGSSEQYF
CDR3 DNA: TGCAGCAGTGCTAGCGGGAGCTCCGAGCAGTACTTC

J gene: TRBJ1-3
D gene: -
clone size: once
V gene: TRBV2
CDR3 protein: CAWNGRPGLSSGNTIYF
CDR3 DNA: TGTGCCTGGAACGGAAGGCCAGGGTTGTCGTCTGGAAACACCATATATTTT

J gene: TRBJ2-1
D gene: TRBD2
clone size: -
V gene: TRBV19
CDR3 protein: CASSIAGRGYNEQFF
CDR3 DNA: TGTGCCAGTAGTATAGCAGGGAGGGGCTACAATGAGCAGTTCTTC

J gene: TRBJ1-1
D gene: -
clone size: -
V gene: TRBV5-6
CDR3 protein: CASSLGGNTEAFF
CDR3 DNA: TGTGCCAGCAGCTTGGGAGGAAACACTGAAGCTTTCTTT

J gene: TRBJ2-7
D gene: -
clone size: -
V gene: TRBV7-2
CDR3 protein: CASSLEGVQYF
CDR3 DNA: TGTGCCAGCAGCTTAGAGGGAGTGCAGTACTTC

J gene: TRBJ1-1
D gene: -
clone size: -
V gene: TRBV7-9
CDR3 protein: CASSLNSIPNTEAFF
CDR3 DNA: TGTGCCAGCAGCTTAAATAGCATCCCGAACACTGAAGCTTTCTTT

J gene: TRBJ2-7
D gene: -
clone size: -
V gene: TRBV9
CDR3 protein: CASSPSVWGTSPSYEQYF
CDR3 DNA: TGTGCCAGCAGCCCGAGCGTCTGGGGGACTTCACCCTCCTACGAGCAGTACTTC

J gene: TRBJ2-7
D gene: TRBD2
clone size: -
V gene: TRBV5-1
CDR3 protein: CASSSIVAGDYEQYF
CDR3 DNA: TGCGCCAGCAGCTCCATTGTAGCGGGAGACTACGAGCAGTACTTC

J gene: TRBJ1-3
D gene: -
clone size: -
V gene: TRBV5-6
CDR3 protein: CASSLQLRSSSGNTIYF
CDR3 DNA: TGTGCCAGCAGCTTGCAGCTCAGGTCGAGCTCTGGAAACACCATATATTTT

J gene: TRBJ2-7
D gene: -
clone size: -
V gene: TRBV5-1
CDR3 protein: CASSLSGTYEQYF
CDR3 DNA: TGCGCCAGCAGCTTGTCCGGTACCTACGAGCAGTACTTC

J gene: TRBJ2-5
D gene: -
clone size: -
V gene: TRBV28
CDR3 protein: CASSLTFGEQYF
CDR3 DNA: TGTGCCAGCAGTTTAACCTTCGGGGAGCAGTACTTC

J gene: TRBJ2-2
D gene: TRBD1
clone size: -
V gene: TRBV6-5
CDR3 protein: CASRTGATGELFF
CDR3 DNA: TGTGCCAGCCGGACAGGGGCCACCGGGGAGCTGTTTTTT

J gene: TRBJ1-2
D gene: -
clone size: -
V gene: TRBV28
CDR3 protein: CASSLARRNYGYTF
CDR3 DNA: TGTGCCAGCAGTCTGGCCCGCCGGAACTATGGCTACACCTTC